At least ten counts were recorded for the clone carrying this T cell receptor beta chain. Its target is unknown. Transcripts of RNA were the source for amplifying TCR beta CDR3 regions. HTBI primers primed a first-round RT-PCR, and a second-round multiplex PCR followed. TCRdb independently ran MiXCR on the multiplex PCR reads; one entry per CDR3 protein. The top ten clones hold around 6.5% of a sample with 500,000 to 700,000 distinct CDR3 sequences, about a fifth of them seen once. The CDR3 has 14 amino acids. V lost 2 bases, J lost 1 base, and 11 bases lay in between. Germline V lookup: CDR1 SQVTM, CDR2 ANQGSEA. Patients in the hyperthyroidism group, adults aged 18 to 65, were newly diagnosed, under 2 months' duration. Other autoimmune diseases, uncontrolled infections, pregnancy and lactation each led to patient exclusion. Symptoms, serum thyroxine and TRAb, thyroid ultrasound, and orbital computed tomography formed the diagnostic basis.

The data are from a study of Graves' ophthalmopathy and Graves' hyperthyroidism. The study, taken as a whole, reports: Built on 13 signatures, a model told ophthalmopathy apart from stable hyperthyroidism with 85% to 90% sensitivity and almost 84% specificity.

This clonotype originated in a woman under 30 with stable Graves' hyperthyroidism. Some clones in this sample may be carry-over from other donors' samples. The sequenced sample was peripheral blood. The rearrangement joins TRBV29-1 to TRBJ1-1; D is unclear. CDR3 DNA sequence: TGCAGCGTTGAAAGACAACACTCGAACACTGAAGCTTTCTTT. Translating it yields CSVERQHSNTEAFF.